The sequence of this T cell receptor (beta chain) was determined in a study of cytomegalovirus exposure and HLA in healthy donors. In the study overall: The roughly 120 validation repertoires used the same platform as the 650 to 800 first-cohort repertoires, a later analysis reported. Study results and caveats: Overall, 164 TCR beta chains were annotated as cytomegalovirus-associated.

Germline trimming cut 0 bases from V and 3 bases from J; bases unmatched to any gene: 1. Germline V gene lookup returns CDR1 MGHDK and CDR2 SYGVNS. This CDR3 has 14 residues. Clones were sequenced by immunoSEQ multiplex PCR, and TCRdb holds only the in-frame ones, with some missing. The sample lists about 170,000 clones; nearly 90% were seen once. As for this clone: Its antigen remains unidentified.

The V and J genes are TRBV25-1 and TRBJ1-2, with 7 bases lining up with TRBD1. This receptor was taken from a young man in good health and CMV-seropositive. The sample was PBMCs. The CDR3 region is CASSEYDRDYGYTF. The CDR3 region has the DNA TGTGCCAGCAGTGAATATGACAGGGACTATGGCTACACCTTC.